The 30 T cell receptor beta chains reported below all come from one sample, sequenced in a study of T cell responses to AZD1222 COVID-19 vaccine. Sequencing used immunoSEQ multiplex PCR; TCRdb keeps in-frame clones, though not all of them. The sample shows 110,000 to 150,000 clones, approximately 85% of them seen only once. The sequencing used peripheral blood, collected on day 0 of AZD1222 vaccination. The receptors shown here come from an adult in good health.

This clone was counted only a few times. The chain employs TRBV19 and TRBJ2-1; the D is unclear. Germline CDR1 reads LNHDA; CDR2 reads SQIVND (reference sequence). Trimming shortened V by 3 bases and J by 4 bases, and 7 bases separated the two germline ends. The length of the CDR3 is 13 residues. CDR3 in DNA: TGTGCCAGTAGTATGGGCCCATACAATGAGCAGTTCTTC. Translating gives CASSMGPYNEQFF.

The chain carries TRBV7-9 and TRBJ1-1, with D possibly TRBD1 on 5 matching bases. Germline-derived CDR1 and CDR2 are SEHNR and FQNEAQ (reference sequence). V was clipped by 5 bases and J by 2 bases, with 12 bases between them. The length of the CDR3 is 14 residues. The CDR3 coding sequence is TGTGCCAGCAGCCCTGGACATATAAACACTGAAGCTTTCTTT. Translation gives CASSPGHINTEAFF.

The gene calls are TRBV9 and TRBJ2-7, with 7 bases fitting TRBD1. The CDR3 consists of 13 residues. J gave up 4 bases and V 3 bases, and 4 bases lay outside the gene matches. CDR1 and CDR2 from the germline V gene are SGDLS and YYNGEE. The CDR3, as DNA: TGTGCCAGCAGCGCCGACAGGGATTACGAGCAGTACTTC. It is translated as CASSADRDYEQYF.

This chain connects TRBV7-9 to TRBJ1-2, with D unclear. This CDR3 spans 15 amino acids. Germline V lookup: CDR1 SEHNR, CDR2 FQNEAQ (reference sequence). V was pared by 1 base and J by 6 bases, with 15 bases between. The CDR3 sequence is CASSLGALPGDGYTF. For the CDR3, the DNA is TGTGCCAGCAGCTTAGGAGCCCTACCTGGTGATGGCTACACCTTC.

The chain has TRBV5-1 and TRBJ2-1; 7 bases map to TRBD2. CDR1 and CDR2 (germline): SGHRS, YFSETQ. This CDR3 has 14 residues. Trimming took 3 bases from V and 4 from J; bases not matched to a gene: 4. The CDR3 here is CASSSGTIYNEQFF. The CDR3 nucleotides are TGCGCCAGCAGCTCGGGGACTATATACAATGAGCAGTTCTTC.

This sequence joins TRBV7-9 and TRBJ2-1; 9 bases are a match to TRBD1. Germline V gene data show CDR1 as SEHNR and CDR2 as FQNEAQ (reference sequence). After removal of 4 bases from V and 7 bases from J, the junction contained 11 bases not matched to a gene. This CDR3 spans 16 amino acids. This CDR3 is CASSSRDRVFGNEQFF. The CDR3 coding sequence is TGTGCCAGCAGCTCCCGGGACAGGGTCTTTGGGAATGAGCAGTTCTTC.

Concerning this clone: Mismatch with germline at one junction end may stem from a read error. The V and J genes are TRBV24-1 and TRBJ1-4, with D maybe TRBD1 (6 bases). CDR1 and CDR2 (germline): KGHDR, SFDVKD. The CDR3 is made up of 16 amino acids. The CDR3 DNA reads TGTGCGACCACAGGGAGGAAGGAGGAAGAGAATGAAAAACTGTTTTTT. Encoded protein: CATTGRKEEENEKLFF.

CDR3 bases: TGTGCCAGCAGCCTGGGGGTGGAGACGCAGTATTTT. Translating gives CASSLGVETQYF. J is TRBJ2-3 and V is TRBV5-6; D is perhaps TRBD1 or TRBD2 (5 bases each). V lost 4 bases, J lost 9 bases, and 12 bases lay in between. This CDR3 has 12 amino acids. CDR1 SGHDT and CDR2 YYEEEE come from the germline V gene.

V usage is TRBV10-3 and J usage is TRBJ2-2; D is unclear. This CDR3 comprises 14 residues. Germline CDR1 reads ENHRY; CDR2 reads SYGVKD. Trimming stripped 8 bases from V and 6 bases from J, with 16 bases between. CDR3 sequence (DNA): TGTGCCATCTCCAGCTCCCCCCAGGCCGGGGAGCTGTTTTTT. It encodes CAISSSPQAGELFF.

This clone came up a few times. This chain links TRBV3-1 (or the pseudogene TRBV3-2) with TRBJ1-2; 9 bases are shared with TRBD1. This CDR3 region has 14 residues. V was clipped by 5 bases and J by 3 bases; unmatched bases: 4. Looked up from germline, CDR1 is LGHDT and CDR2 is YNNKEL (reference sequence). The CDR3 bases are TGTGCCAGCAGCGAACAGGGGGCTTACTATGGCTACACCTTC. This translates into CASSEQGAYYGYTF.

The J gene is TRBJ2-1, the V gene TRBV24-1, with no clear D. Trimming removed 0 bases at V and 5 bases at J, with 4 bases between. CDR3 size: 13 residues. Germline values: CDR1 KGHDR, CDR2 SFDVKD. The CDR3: CATSDLPHNEQFF. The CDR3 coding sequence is TGTGCCACCAGTGATTTGCCGCACAATGAGCAGTTCTTC.

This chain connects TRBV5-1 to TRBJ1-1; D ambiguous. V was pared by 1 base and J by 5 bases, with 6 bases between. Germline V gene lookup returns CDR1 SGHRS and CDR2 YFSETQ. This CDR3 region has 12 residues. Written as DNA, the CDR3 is TGCGCCAGCAGCTTGTCGGGAACTGAAGCTTTCTTT. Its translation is CASSLSGTEAFF.

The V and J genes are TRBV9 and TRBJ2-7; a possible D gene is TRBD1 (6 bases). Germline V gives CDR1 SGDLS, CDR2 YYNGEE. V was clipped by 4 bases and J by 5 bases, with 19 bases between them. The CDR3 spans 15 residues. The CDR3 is CASSLFGRGFDEQYF. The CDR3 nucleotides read TGTGCCAGCAGCCTCTTCGGCAGGGGATTCGACGAGCAGTACTTC.

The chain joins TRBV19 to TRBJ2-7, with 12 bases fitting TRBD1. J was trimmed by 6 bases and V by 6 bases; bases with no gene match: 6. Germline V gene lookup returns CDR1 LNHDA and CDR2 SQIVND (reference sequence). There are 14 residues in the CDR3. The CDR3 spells CASSTGTGGGEQYF. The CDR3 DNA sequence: TGTGCCAGTAGCACCGGGACAGGGGGCGGCGAGCAGTACTTC.

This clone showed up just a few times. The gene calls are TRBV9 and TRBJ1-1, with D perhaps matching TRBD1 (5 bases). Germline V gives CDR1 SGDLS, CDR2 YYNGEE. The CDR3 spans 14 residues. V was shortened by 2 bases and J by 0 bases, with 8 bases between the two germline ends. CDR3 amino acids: CASSVSGMNTEAFF. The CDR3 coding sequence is TGTGCCAGCAGCGTTTCAGGGATGAACACTGAAGCTTTCTTT.

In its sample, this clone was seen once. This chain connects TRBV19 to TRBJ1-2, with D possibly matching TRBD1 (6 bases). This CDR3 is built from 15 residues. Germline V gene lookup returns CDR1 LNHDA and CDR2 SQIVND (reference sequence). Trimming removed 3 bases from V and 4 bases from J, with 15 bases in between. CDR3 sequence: CASSIGGQGTYGYTF. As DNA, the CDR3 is TGTGCCAGTAGTATTGGGGGGCAGGGGACCTATGGCTACACCTTC.

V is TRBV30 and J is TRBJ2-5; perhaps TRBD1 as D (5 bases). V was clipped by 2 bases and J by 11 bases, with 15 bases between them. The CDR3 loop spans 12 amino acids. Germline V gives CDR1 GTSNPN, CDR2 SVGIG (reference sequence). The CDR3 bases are TGTGCCTGGAGTCCAGGGCAAATGCGGCAGTACTTC. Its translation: CAWSPGQMRQYF.

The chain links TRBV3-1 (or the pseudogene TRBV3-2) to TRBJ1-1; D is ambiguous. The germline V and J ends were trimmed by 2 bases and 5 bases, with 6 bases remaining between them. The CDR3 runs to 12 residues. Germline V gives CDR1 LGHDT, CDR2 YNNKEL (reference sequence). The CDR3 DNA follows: TGTGCCAGCAGCCAAACCACGACTGAAGCTTTCTTT. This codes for CASSQTTTEAFF.

CDR3 protein: CAIGEAVLQDTQYF. The CDR3 DNA sequence: TGCGCCATCGGTGAGGCCGTTCTCCAAGATACGCAGTATTTT. The V gene is TRBV5-1, the J gene TRBJ2-3, with D hard to call. Trimming shortened V by 9 bases and J by 5 bases, and 19 bases separated the two germline ends. The CDR3 loop spans 14 amino acids. CDR1 is SGHRS and CDR2 is YFSETQ in the germline V gene.

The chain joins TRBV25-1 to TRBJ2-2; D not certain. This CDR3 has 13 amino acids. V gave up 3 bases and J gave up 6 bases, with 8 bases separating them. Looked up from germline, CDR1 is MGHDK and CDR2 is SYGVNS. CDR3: CASSDLGSGELFF. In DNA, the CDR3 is TGTGCCAGCAGTGATCTAGGGTCCGGGGAGCTGTTTTTT. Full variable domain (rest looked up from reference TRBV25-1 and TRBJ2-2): EADIYQTPRYLVIGTGKKITLECSQTMGHDKMYWYQQDPGMELHLIHYSYGVNSTEKGDLSSESTVSRIRTEHFPLTLESARPSHTSQYLCASSDLGSGELFFGEGSRLTVL.

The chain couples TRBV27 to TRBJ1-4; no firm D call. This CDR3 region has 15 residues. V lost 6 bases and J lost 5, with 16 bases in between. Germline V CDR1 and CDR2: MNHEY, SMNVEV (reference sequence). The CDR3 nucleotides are TGTGCCAGCAGGACCTCGACTCTCCTCAATGAAAAACTGTTTTTT. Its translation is CASRTSTLLNEKLFF.

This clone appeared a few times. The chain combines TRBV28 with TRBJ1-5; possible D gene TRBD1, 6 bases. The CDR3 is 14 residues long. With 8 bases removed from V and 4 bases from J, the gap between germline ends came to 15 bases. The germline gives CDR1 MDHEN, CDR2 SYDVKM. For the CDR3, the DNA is TGTGCCAGCTTCGAGGGGGGTGGGAATCAGCCCCAGCATTTT. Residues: CASFEGGGNQPQHF.

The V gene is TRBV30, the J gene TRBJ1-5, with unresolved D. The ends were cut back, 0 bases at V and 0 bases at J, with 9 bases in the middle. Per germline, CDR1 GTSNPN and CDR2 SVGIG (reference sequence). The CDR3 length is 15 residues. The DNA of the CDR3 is TGTGCCTGGAGTGTAGTCGGGGTTAGCAATCAGCCCCAGCATTTT. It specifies CAWSVVGVSNQPQHF.

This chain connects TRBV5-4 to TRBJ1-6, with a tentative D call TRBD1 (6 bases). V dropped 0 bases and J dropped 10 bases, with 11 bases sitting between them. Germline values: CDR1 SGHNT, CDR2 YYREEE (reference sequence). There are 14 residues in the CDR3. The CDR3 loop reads CASSLVAGESPLHF. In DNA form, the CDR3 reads TGTGCCAGCAGCTTGGTGGCAGGGGAATCACCCCTCCACTTT.

The CDR3 DNA follows: TGTGCCACTTCCCCCATCTACTCTGGAAACACCATATATTTT. The encoded protein is CATSPIYSGNTIYF. The J gene is TRBJ1-3, the V gene TRBV6-5, with D hard to call. Germline lookup yields CDR1 MNHEY and CDR2 SVGAGI. The CDR3 consists of 14 residues. V lost 10 bases to trimming and J lost 0 bases, with 13 bases between them.

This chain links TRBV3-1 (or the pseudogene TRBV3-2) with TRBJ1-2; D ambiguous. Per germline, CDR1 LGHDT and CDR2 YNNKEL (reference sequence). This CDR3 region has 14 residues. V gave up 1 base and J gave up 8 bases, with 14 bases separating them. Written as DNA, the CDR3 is TGTGCCAGCAGCCAAGGAGGCCTCTACCAGGGCTACACCTTC. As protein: CASSQGGLYQGYTF.

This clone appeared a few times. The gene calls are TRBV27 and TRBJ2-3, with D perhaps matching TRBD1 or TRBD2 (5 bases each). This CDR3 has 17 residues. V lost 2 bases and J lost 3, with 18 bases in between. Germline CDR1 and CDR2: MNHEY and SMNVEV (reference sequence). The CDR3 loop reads CASSLKSSAEGTDTQYF. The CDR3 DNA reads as TGTGCCAGCAGTTTAAAGTCCAGTGCCGAGGGGACAGATACGCAGTATTTT.

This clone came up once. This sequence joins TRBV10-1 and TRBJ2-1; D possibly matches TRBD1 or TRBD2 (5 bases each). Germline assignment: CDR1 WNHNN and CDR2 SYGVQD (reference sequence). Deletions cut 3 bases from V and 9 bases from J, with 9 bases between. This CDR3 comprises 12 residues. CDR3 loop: CASSDGGTEQFF. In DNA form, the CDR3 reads TGCGCCAGCAGTGATGGGGGAACTGAGCAGTTCTTC.

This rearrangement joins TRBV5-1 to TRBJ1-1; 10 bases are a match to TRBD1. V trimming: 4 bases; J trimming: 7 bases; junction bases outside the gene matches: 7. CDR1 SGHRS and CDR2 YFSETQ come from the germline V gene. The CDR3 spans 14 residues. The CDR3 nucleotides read TGCGCCAGCAGCGTCGGACAGGGGGGTTATGAAGCTTTCTTT. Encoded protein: CASSVGQGGYEAFF.

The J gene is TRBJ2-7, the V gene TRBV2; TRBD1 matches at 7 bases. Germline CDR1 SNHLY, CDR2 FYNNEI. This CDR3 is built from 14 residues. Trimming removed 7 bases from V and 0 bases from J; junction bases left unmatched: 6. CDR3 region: CASIGGQISYEQYF. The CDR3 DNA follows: TGTGCCAGCATTGGGGGACAGATCTCCTACGAGCAGTACTTC.